This TCR beta chain originates from a study of cytomegalovirus exposure and HLA in healthy donors. The PCR used 60 Vbeta and 13 Jbeta primers. The repertoire was sequenced with immunoSEQ multiplex PCR; TCRdb's copy has only in-frame clones and lacks some. The sample carries tens of thousands of clones, under 80% recorded once. Sequencing was performed on PBMCs. The TCR was taken from a male donor in good health and CMV-seronegative.

CDR3 residues: CATEGLAAYNEQFF. CDR3 nucleotides: TGTGCCACGGAAGGACTAGCGGCTTACAATGAGCAGTTCTTC. J is TRBJ2-1 and V is TRBV27; 10 bases map to TRBD2. V shed 10 bases, J shed 4 bases, and the junction held 7 bases outside the gene matches. The CDR3 has 14 amino acids. The germline V gene has CDR1 MNHEY and CDR2 SMNVEV (reference sequence).